This T cell receptor (beta chain) was recovered during a study of blood T cell repertoires in COVID-19. Here immunoSEQ multiplex PCR was the method, and the copy in TCRdb shows in-frame clones only, minus some. In the table there are about 360,000 clones, around 87% of which are singletons. As concerns this clone: The same CDR3 is also encoded by other DNA sequences in this sample.

Living in 24 US areas, the participants were between roughly 18 and 89 years of age. Germline V CDR1 and CDR2: MNHEY, SMNVEV (reference sequence). Trimming stripped 1 base from V and 5 bases from J, with 8 bases between. The CDR3 runs to 13 residues. This TCR was recovered from a middle-aged man in a cohort exposed to, infected with or recovered from COVID-19 (not recorded which). The sequencing sample was made of PBMCs or T cells enriched from blood (not recorded which). The V and J genes are TRBV27 and TRBJ1-2; D is ambiguous. The CDR3 DNA reads TGTGCCAGCAGTTTATTAGGAGGGTATGGCTACACCTTC. This sequence encodes CASSLLGGYGYTF.